Below, 6 T cell receptor beta chains from the same sample are listed, as sequenced in a study of type 1 regulatory T cells. TCRdb independently ran MiXCR on the reads; one entry per CDR3 protein. The table lists tens of thousands of distinct CDR3 sequences, less than 65% of them singletons. Their cognate antigens are unknown. The source material was cultured non-Tr1 T cells, either the whole culture or a sorted T cell fraction (not recorded which). Every receptor here comes from a human donor in good health.

The table lists this clonotype with a few counts. The V call is TRBV19, the J call TRBJ2-1; the match to TRBD2 covers 7 bases. Germline V lookup: CDR1 LNHDA, CDR2 SQIVND (reference sequence). The CDR3 is 20 amino acids. J gave up 3 bases and V 3 bases, and 20 bases lay outside the gene matches. The CDR3 sequence: CASSIGQARREWGVYNEQFF. The CDR3 nucleotides read TGTGCCAGTAGTATTGGGCAGGCACGGCGGGAGTGGGGGGTCTACAATGAGCAGTTCTTC.

This sequence joins TRBV6-1 and TRBJ2-7; 11 bases agree with TRBD1. Unmatched junction bases numbered 12, after V lost 6 bases and J lost 11 bases. CDR3 size: 14 residues. The V gene's germline CDR1 is MNHNS and CDR2 SASEGT. This CDR3 is CASRSEWDRGEEYF. DNA of the CDR3: TGTGCCAGCAGGTCAGAATGGGACAGGGGGGAGGAGTACTTC.

The sample holds a few counts of this clonotype. The CDR3: CSARVGVSYNSPLHF. CDR3 nucleotides: TGCAGTGCTAGAGTAGGGGTTTCCTATAATTCACCCCTCCACTTT. The V call is TRBV20-1, the J call TRBJ1-6, with a tentative D call TRBD1 (5 bases). Germline V gene lookup returns CDR1 DFQATT and CDR2 SNEGSKA (reference sequence). CDR3 length: 15 amino acids. V gave up 1 base and J gave up 1 base, with 8 bases separating them.

The J gene is TRBJ1-6, the V gene TRBV27; D is unresolved. The CDR3 runs to 15 residues. The germline V gene encodes CDR1 MNHEY and CDR2 SMNVEV (reference sequence). The germline V and J ends were trimmed by 2 bases and 13 bases, with 18 bases remaining between them. The CDR3 DNA sequence: TGTGCCAGCAGTTTAGGACGTGGGGTATTCAGCCCCCTCCACTTT. It translates to CASSLGRGVFSPLHF.

This sequence joins TRBV5-4 and TRBJ2-7, with 10 bases lining up with TRBD2. The CDR3 has 15 residues. Trimming cost V 0 bases and J 2 bases; bases outside gene matches: 2. Germline CDR1 reads SGHNT; CDR2 reads YYREEE (reference sequence). CDR3: CASSLAGTSAYEQYF. The CDR3 region has the DNA TGTGCCAGCAGCTTGGCTGGGACTAGCGCCTACGAGCAGTACTTC.

The V and J genes are TRBV20-1 and TRBJ2-3; either TRBD1 or TRBD2 may fit D (5 bases each). V lost 1 base and J lost 1, with 15 bases in between. In germline, CDR1 is DFQATT, CDR2 SNEGSKA (reference sequence). The length of the CDR3 is 16 residues. CDR3 protein: CSARGGSGVRTDTQYF. The CDR3 DNA is TGCAGTGCTAGAGGGGGGTCGGGCGTGCGCACAGATACGCAGTATTTT.